These 6 T cell receptor beta chains were all obtained from the same sample, sequenced in a study of T-cell memory formation after mild COVID-19. MiXCR, applied by TCRdb to the 5' RACE reads, yields one record per CDR3 protein. The sample yields over 15,000 distinct CDR3 sequences, more than 20% seen once. The sequenced sample was PBMCs or a T cell subset sorted from them (not recorded which). The receptors here all came from a young man who had mild COVID-19 (a few samples of this study predate the infection). Cell type and time point are not known.

The gene calls are TRBV2 and TRBJ2-1, with D unresolved. The germline V gene encodes CDR1 SNHLY and CDR2 FYNNEI. CDR3 length: 12 residues. V was shortened by 3 bases and J by 3 bases, with 3 bases between the two germline ends. In DNA form, the CDR3 reads TGTGCCAGCAGTGATGACTACAATGAGCAGTTCTTC. Residues: CASSDDYNEQFF. Drawing the rest from reference TRBV2 and TRBJ2-1, the complete variable domain is EPEVTQTPSHQVTQMGQEVILRCVPISNHLYFYWYRQILGQKVEFLVSFYNNEISEKSEIFDDQFSVERPDGSNFTLKIRSTKLEDSAMYFCASSDDYNEQFFGPGTRLTVL.

In this sample, this clonotype turned up a few times. This chain joins TRBV5-5 and TRBJ1-3; 7 nucleotides match TRBD1. Germline V lookup: CDR1 SGHKS, CDR2 YYEKEE (reference sequence). With V trimmed by 1 base and J by 5 bases, 3 bases remained unmatched. This CDR3 is 14 amino acids long. The CDR3: CASSLTGERNTIYF. The DNA of the CDR3 is TGTGCCAGCAGCTTGACAGGGGAACGAAACACCATATATTTT.

This clonotype was seen many times. The chain combines TRBV28 with TRBJ2-3; TRBD1 or TRBD2 may be the D gene (7 bases each). In germline, CDR1 is MDHEN, CDR2 SYDVKM. Trimming took off 5 bases at V and 2 bases at J, with 29 bases between the two ends. The CDR3 is 20 amino acids. The CDR3 sequence: CASSAGPTGWRGSTTDTQYF. The CDR3 DNA reads TGTGCCAGCAGTGCTGGACCGACAGGGTGGCGGGGGTCAACCACAGATACGCAGTATTTT. Variable domain in full (rest from reference TRBV28 and TRBJ2-3): DVKVTQSSRYLVKRTGEKVFLECVQDMDHENMFWYRQDPGLGLRLIYFSYDVKMKEKGDIPEGYSVSREKKERFSLILESASTNQTSMYLCASSAGPTGWRGSTTDTQYFGPGTRLTVL.

This clonotype was counted ten times or more. The V and J genes are TRBV12-3 or TRBV12-4 and TRBJ2-2; no clear D gene. With 6 bases removed from V and 4 bases from J, the gap between germline ends came to 9 bases. The CDR3 sequence is 13 residues long. CDR3 region: CASSWALTGELFF. CDR3 DNA sequence: TGTGCCAGCAGCTGGGCCCTCACCGGGGAGCTGTTTTTT.

This clonotype was recorded a few times. This chain joins TRBV19 and TRBJ1-2; weak D call: TRBD1 (5 bases). The CDR3 runs to 14 residues. The V end lost 5 bases, the J end lost 3 bases, and 13 bases lay between the germline ends. Per the germline V gene, CDR1 is LNHDA and CDR2 is SQIVND (reference sequence). The DNA for the CDR3 is TGTGCCAGTAGTTTGTGGACATGGGACTATGGCTACACCTTC. It specifies CASSLWTWDYGYTF. The full variable domain, with the rest looked up from reference TRBV19 and TRBJ1-2, is DGGITQSPKYLFRKEGQNVTLSCEQNLNHDAMYWYRQDPGQGLRLIYYSQIVNDFQKGDIAEGYSVSREKKESFPLTVTSAQKNPTAFYLCASSLWTWDYGYTFGSGTRLTVV.

In its sample, this clonotype was seen many times. J is TRBJ2-7 and V is TRBV5-5; 12 positions match TRBD1. Germline CDR1 reads SGHKS; CDR2 reads YYEKEE (reference sequence). V dropped 3 bases and J dropped 7; count of bases not matched to a gene: 11. This CDR3 is built from 16 residues. CDR3 residues: CASSWVPGQGANEQYV. In DNA form, the CDR3 reads TGTGCCAGCAGCTGGGTCCCGGGACAGGGGGCTAATGAGCAGTACGTC.